These T cell receptor beta chains were read from a single sample in a study of blood T cell repertoires in COVID-19. The method was immunoSEQ multiplex PCR; TCRdb's version includes in-frame clones alone and lacks a portion of them. The sample includes about 120,000 clones, roughly 70% of them seen just once. The source material was peripheral blood. The receptor source for this set is a human donor with acute or convalescent COVID-19. The donor label of this sample is uncertain. Both conserved end residues are part of each CDR3. A D gene is named only where the DNA matches it firmly. Clone size is not always given. Where it is, it says once, few, many or a class for expanded clones.

.,TRBJ1-1,.,TRBV2,CASTLDSNTEAFF,TGTGCCAGCACTCTGGACTCGAACACTGAAGCTTTCTTT
.,TRBJ2-2,.,TRBV5-1,CASSLGTRWNTGELFF,TGCGCCAGCAGCTTGGGGACACGTTGGAACACCGGGGAGCTGTTTTTT
.,TRBJ1-1,.,TRBV28,CASSPAHTAEAFF,TGTGCCAGCTCCCCAGCCCACACAGCCGAAGCTTTCTTT
.,TRBJ2-4,TRBD2,TRBV5-1,CASSLGGGLIQYF,TGCGCCAGCAGCTTGGGCGGGGGGCTCATTCAGTACTTC
.,TRBJ2-1,.,TRBV12-3/TRBV12-4,CASSLRGNEQFF,TGTGCCAGCAGTCTCAGGGGAAATGAGCAGTTCTTC
few,TRBJ2-3,TRBD1,TRBV24-1,CATSIVQGGTQYF,TGTGCCACCAGCATCGTACAGGGGGGTACGCAGTATTTT
.,TRBJ1-5,TRBD1,TRBV11-1,CASSATGGQPQHF,TGTGCCAGCAGCGCGACAGGGGGACAGCCCCAGCATTTT
few,TRBJ1-1,.,TRBV7-8,CASSFGRNTEAFF,TGTGCCAGCAGCTTTGGGCGGAACACTGAAGCTTTCTTT
.,TRBJ1-1,TRBD1,TRBV18,CASSLGQGGGMNTEAFF,TGTGCCAGCTCCCTCGGACAGGGGGGCGGCATGAACACTGAAGCTTTCTTT
.,TRBJ1-2,.,TRBV5-1,CASSLERERGYTF,TGCGCCAGCAGCTTGGAAAGGGAGCGTGGCTACACCTTC
.,TRBJ2-3,TRBD2,TRBV30,CAWGLAGTDTQYF,TGTGCCTGGGGACTAGCGGGCACAGATACGCAGTATTTT
.,TRBJ1-4,.,TRBV2,CASSFRGELFF,TGTGCCAGCAGTTTCAGGGGAGAGCTGTTTTTT
.,TRBJ1-4,TRBD1,TRBV4-2,CASSQGGAGGNEKLFF,TGTGCCAGCAGCCAAGGTGGCGCAGGGGGTAATGAAAAACTGTTTTTT
.,TRBJ2-3,TRBD2,TRBV29-1,CSVDERLAGSTDTQYF,TGCAGCGTTGATGAGAGACTAGCGGGGAGCACAGATACGCAGTATTTT
.,TRBJ2-2,TRBD2,TRBV7-2,CASSLGGGEPGELFF,TGTGCCAGCAGCTTAGGCGGGGGGGAACCCGGGGAGCTGTTTTTT
many,TRBJ2-2,TRBD1,TRBV19,CASSGTGVGTGELFF,TGTGCCAGTAGCGGGACAGGGGTTGGCACCGGGGAGCTGTTTTTT
few,TRBJ1-6,.,TRBV11-2,CASTSTEGALHF,TGTGCCAGCACCTCCACTGAGGGGGCCCTCCACTTT
few,TRBJ1-1,.,TRBV5-6,CASSLAWTQTEAFF,TGTGCCAGCAGCTTGGCTTGGACACAAACTGAAGCTTTCTTT
.,TRBJ1-6,.,TRBV19,CASSIQGGNNSPLHF,TGTGCCAGTAGTATACAGGGTGGGAATAATTCACCCCTCCACTTT
many,TRBJ1-3,.,TRBV10-3,CAISESYRSSGNTIYF,TGTGCCATCAGTGAGTCGTACAGGAGCTCTGGAAACACCATATATTTT
.,TRBJ1-2,.,TRBV6-5,CASTAGNGYTF,TGTGCCAGCACTGCAGGGAATGGCTACACCTTC
.,TRBJ2-7,.,TRBV7-9,CASSLAGGSYEQYF,TGTGCCAGCAGCTTAGCTGGCGGATCCTACGAGCAGTACTTC
.,TRBJ1-6,.,TRBV19,CASSITYNSPLHF,TGTGCCAGTAGTATCACTTATAATTCACCCCTCCACTTT
.,TRBJ2-5,.,TRBV9,CASSVAGEVETQYF,TGTGCCAGCAGCGTAGCGGGGGAGGTTGAGACCCAGTACTTC
few,TRBJ2-5,.,TRBV2,CASSALETQYF,TGTGCCAGCAGTGCACTAGAGACCCAGTACTTC
.,TRBJ1-1,TRBD1,TRBV18,CASSPGQGGAFF,TGTGCCAGCTCGCCGGGACAGGGCGGGGCTTTCTTT
.,TRBJ2-2,.,TRBV2,CASRVTANTGELFF,TGTGCCAGCAGAGTGACAGCGAACACCGGGGAGCTGTTTTTT
.,TRBJ2-7,TRBD1,TRBV7-2,CASSPTGQPYEQYF,TGTGCCAGCAGCCCCACGGGACAGCCCTACGAGCAGTACTTC
.,TRBJ2-1,.,TRBV15,CATSRGLSRSYNEQFF,TGTGCCACCAGCAGAGGCCTCTCCCGGTCATACAATGAGCAGTTCTTC
.,TRBJ1-6,.,TRBV5-1,CASSRGGNESPLHF,TGCGCCAGCAGCCGAGGCGGGAACGAGTCACCCCTCCACTTT
.,TRBJ2-7,.,TRBV2,CASRRTAAYEQYF,TGTGCCAGCAGGCGGACAGCAGCCTACGAGCAGTACTTC
once,TRBJ1-3,.,TRBV9,CASSVGVSGNTIYF,TGTGCCAGCAGCGTAGGAGTCTCTGGAAACACCATATATTTT
.,TRBJ1-2,.,TRBV5-1,CASSLGGDHAASRNTF,TGCGCCAGCAGCTTGGGGGGCGACCACGCGGCAAGTCGTAACACCTTC
.,TRBJ2-5,.,TRBV6-2/TRBV6-3,CASSYGGARETQYF,TGTGCCAGCAGTTACGGGGGGGCGAGGGAGACCCAGTACTTC
.,TRBJ1-4,.,TRBV13,CASSPGGGLNEKLFF,TGTGCCAGCAGCCCCGGGGGGGGCCTTAATGAAAAACTGTTTTTT
.,TRBJ2-5,.,TRBV2,CASSEIQGFETQYF,TGTGCCAGCAGTGAAATCCAGGGGTTCGAGACCCAGTACTTC
.,TRBJ1-1,.,TRBV4-1,CASSQHSLSEAFF,TGCGCCAGCAGCCAGCACAGTTTATCTGAAGCTTTCTTT
.,TRBJ2-7,TRBD1,TRBV11-2,CASSLAWDSSYEQYF,TGTGCCAGCAGCTTAGCTTGGGACAGCTCCTACGAGCAGTACTTC
few,TRBJ2-7,.,TRBV12-3/TRBV12-4,CASSTRNEQYF,TGTGCCAGCAGTACGCGGAACGAGCAGTACTTC
few,TRBJ2-1,.,TRBV5-1,CASSSEPGGAYEQFF,TGCGCCAGCAGCTCAGAGCCTGGGGGGGCCTATGAGCAGTTCTTC
few,TRBJ1-1,.,TRBV28,CASSLPTGGLGNTEAFF,TGTGCCAGCAGTTTACCCACGGGCGGGTTGGGGAACACTGAAGCTTTCTTT
few,TRBJ1-6,TRBD1,TRBV7-9,CASNLRGSYNSPLHF,TGTGCCAGCAACCTCAGGGGGTCGTATAATTCACCCCTCCACTTT
few,TRBJ2-2,TRBD1,TRBV24-1,CATSDLSGQGGTGELFF,TGTGCCACCAGTGATTTGTCGGGACAGGGGGGCACCGGGGAGCTGTTTTTT
few,TRBJ2-1,TRBD2,TRBV19,CASSGGLAERHEQFF,TGTGCCAGTAGTGGGGGACTAGCAGAGCGCCATGAGCAGTTCTTC
.,TRBJ2-7,.,TRBV2,CASSRTEYEQYF,TGTGCCAGCAGCAGAACAGAGTACGAGCAGTACTTC
few,TRBJ2-7,TRBD2,TRBV7-2,CASSLGGGDSDYEQYF,TGTGCCAGCAGCTTAGGCGGGGGGGACAGTGATTACGAGCAGTACTTC
.,TRBJ1-6,.,TRBV19,CASSIDSSYNSPLHF,TGTGCCAGTAGTATAGACAGCTCCTATAATTCACCCCTCCACTTT
.,TRBJ1-4,TRBD1,TRBV5-1,CASSLLTGGQEKLFF,TGCGCCAGCAGCTTGTTGACAGGGGGTCAGGAAAAACTGTTTTTT